The 9 T cell receptor beta chains below were found in one sample sequenced in a study of blood T cell repertoires in COVID-19. Assay used: immunoSEQ multiplex PCR; TCRdb lists only in-frame clones, some missing. The sample has some 150,000 clones, approximately 90% seen once; the top ten hold more than 1%. The sequencing sample was made of PBMCs or T cells enriched from blood (not recorded which). The receptors originated from a woman aged 30 to 39 with acute COVID-19.

The chain combines TRBV3-1 (or the pseudogene TRBV3-2) with TRBJ1-5; D is possibly TRBD1 (6 bases). Germline V gene lookup returns CDR1 LGHDT and CDR2 YNNKEL (reference sequence). CDR3 length: 16 amino acids. V lost 4 bases and J lost 5, with 18 bases in between. The CDR3 DNA sequence: TGTGCCAGCAGCCCTCGTTACAGGGAAGGGGATCAGCCCCAGCATTTT. It codes for CASSPRYREGDQPQHF.

The V gene is TRBV5-4, the J gene TRBJ1-5, with 11 nucleotides matching TRBD1. V gave up 4 bases and J gave up 3 bases; unmatched junction bases: 3. The CDR3 has 15 residues. The germline gives CDR1 SGHNT, CDR2 YYREEE (reference sequence). The CDR3 spells CASSLDRGLNQPQHF. CDR3 DNA sequence: TGTGCCAGCAGCCTGGACAGGGGGCTCAATCAGCCCCAGCATTTT. Drawing the rest from reference TRBV5-4 and TRBJ1-5, the complete variable domain is ETGVTQSPTHLIKTRGQQVTLRCSSQSGHNTVSWYQQALGQGPQFIFQYYREEENGRGNFPPRFSGLQFPNYSSELNVNALELDDSALYLCASSLDRGLNQPQHFGDGTRLSIL.

The genes are TRBV6-1 and TRBJ2-3; no firm D call. With 1 base removed from V and 6 bases from J, the gap between germline ends came to 14 bases. The germline CDR1 and CDR2 sequences are MNHNS and SASEGT. This CDR3 comprises 15 residues. The CDR3 sequence is CASSEVGGAEDTQYF. CDR3 bases: TGTGCCAGCAGTGAAGTCGGCGGAGCTGAGGATACGCAGTATTTT.

There are a few counts of this clone. The same CDR3 arises from other DNA sequences in this sample as well. V and J are TRBV28 and TRBJ1-1; perhaps TRBD1 as D (6 bases). V was cut by 8 bases and J by 1 base, with 8 bases left in between. The CDR3 consists of 12 residues. The germline V gene encodes CDR1 MDHEN and CDR2 SYDVKM. The DNA for the CDR3 is TGTGCCAGCCGAGGGGGGAACACTGAAGCTTTCTTT. It is translated as CASRGGNTEAFF.

This clone has only one observation. The chain is built from TRBV28 and TRBJ1-1, with 7 bases that match TRBD1. Looked up from germline, CDR1 is MDHEN and CDR2 is SYDVKM. V trimming: 11 bases; J trimming: 0 bases; junction bases outside the gene matches: 15. This CDR3 region has 16 residues. This chain's CDR3 is CASTGQAFSMNTEAFF. The CDR3 DNA sequence: TGTGCCTCCACCGGACAGGCATTCTCAATGAACACTGAAGCTTTCTTT.

Notes on this clone: Other nucleotide sequences from this sample produce the same CDR3. The rearrangement links TRBV5-1 to TRBJ2-7; D gene uncertain. V lost 1 base and J lost 0, with 14 bases in between. Germline CDR1 and CDR2: SGHRS and YFSETQ. The CDR3 contains 16 residues. The CDR3: CASSLFGGTSSYEQYF. In nucleotides, the CDR3 is TGCGCCAGCAGCTTGTTCGGCGGCACGAGCTCCTACGAGCAGTACTTC.

The rearrangement uses TRBV4-1 and TRBJ2-5, with 10 bases fitting TRBD2. The germline gives CDR1 MGHRA, CDR2 YSYEKL. The CDR3 contains 19 residues. Trimming took 0 bases from V and 4 from J; bases not matched to a gene: 14. The chain's CDR3 is CASSQEPTLAGVNRETQYF. Here the CDR3 DNA reads TGCGCCAGCAGCCAAGAACCCACTCTAGCGGGAGTCAACCGAGAGACCCAGTACTTC.

In DNA form, the CDR3 reads TGTGCCAGCATGCGGCGCGGTTTTGTTGAGCAGTTCTTC. Protein: CASMRRGFVEQFF. The chain uses TRBV6-5 and TRBJ2-1; D ambiguous. This CDR3 comprises 13 residues. V was shortened by 7 bases and J by 9 bases, with 16 bases between the two germline ends. Germline CDR1 is MNHEY and CDR2 is SVGAGI.

The chain employs TRBV5-1 and TRBJ2-3; 7 positions agree with TRBD1. CDR3 length equals 14 residues. With 0 bases clipped from V and 4 bases from J, the junction kept 2 bases outside the gene matches. The germline V gene has CDR1 SGHRS and CDR2 YFSETQ. The CDR3 DNA sequence: TGCGCCAGCAGCTTGGGACAGGGACCAGATACGCAGTATTTT. Protein sequence: CASSLGQGPDTQYF. Supplemented by reference TRBV5-1 and TRBJ2-3, the full variable domain reads KAGVTQTPRYLIKTRGQQVTLSCSPISGHRSVSWYQQTPGQGLQFLFEYFSETQRNKGNFPGRFSGRQFSNSRSEMNVSTLELGDSALYLCASSLGQGPDTQYFGPGTRLTVL.